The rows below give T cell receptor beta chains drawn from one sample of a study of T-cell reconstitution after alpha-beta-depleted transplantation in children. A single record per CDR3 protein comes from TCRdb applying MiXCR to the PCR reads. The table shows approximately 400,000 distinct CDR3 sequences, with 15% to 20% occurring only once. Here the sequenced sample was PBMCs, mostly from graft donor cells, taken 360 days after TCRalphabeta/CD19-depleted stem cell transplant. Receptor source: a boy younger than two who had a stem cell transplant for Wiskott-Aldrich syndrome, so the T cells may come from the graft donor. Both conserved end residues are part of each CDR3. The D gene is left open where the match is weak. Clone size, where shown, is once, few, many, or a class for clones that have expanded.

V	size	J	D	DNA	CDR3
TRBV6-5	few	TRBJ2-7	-	TGTGCCAGCAGTTACCGGGGATTCCTATCCTACGAGCAGTACTTC	CASSYRGFLSYEQYF
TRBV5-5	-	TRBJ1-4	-	TGTGCCAGCAGCGGGGGACCGGCAACTAATGAAAAACTGTTTTTT	CASSGGPATNEKLFF
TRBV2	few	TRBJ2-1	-	TGTGCCAGCAGGGGGGGGCTATACAATGAGCAGTTCTTC	CASRGGLYNEQFF
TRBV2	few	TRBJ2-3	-	TGTGCCAGCAGTGATAGGGGGATGGCAGATACGCAGTATTTT	CASSDRGMADTQYF
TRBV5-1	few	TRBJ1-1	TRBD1	TGCGCCAGCGGGATGACAGGGGCATTCACTGAAGCTTTCTTT	CASGMTGAFTEAFF
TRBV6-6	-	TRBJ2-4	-	TGTGCCAGCAGTCAATCAAATTACAAAGCCAAAAACATTCAGTACTTC	CASSQSNYKAKNIQYF
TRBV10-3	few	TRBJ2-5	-	TGTGCCATCAGTGAAAAGCGGGACCAAGAGACCCAGTACTTC	CAISEKRDQETQYF
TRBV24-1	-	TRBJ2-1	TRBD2	TGTGCCACCAGTGACTGGAGACTAGCGGGATACGATGAGCAGTTCTTC	CATSDWRLAGYDEQFF
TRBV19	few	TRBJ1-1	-	TGTGCCAGTAGTATAGTGGGAAGCACTGAAGCTTTCTTT	CASSIVGSTEAFF
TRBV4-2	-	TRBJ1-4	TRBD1	TGTGCCAGCAGCCAAGGCACGGGACAGGGCGAGGAAAAACTGTTTTTT	CASSQGTGQGEEKLFF
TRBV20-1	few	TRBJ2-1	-	TGCAGTGCTAGAGATGGGACGACTTTTTACAATGAGCAGTTCTTC	CSARDGTTFYNEQFF
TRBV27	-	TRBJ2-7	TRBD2	TGTGCCAGCAGTCTCGGGACTAGCGGGGGCCTTCTAACGGGGCAGTACTTC	CASSLGTSGGLLTGQYF
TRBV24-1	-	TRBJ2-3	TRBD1	TGTGCCACTGGGGCCGGGACAGGGAGCGATACGCAGTATTTT	CATGAGTGSDTQYF
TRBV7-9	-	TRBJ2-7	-	TGTGCCAGCAGCCCGGACAACTCCTACGAGCAGTACTTC	CASSPDNSYEQYF
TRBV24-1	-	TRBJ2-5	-	TGTGCCACCAGTTTGGGGGAGACCCAGTACTTC	CATSLGETQYF
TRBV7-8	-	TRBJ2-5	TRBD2	TGTGCCAGCAGCTCCCCGGGAGGGCCGGTTTTAGAGACCCAGTACTTC	CASSSPGGPVLETQYF
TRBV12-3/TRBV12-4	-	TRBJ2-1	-	TGTGCCAGCAGTTTCGCTGGGGAAAGCTCCTACAATGAGCAGTTCTTC	CASSFAGESSYNEQFF
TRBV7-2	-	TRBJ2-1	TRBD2	TGTGCCAGCAGCCGCCGAGGAGGGAGGGGCTACAATGAGCAGTTCTTC	CASSRRGGRGYNEQFF
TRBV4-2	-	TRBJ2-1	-	TGTGCCAGCAGCCAAAGGCGCTACAATGAGCAGTTCTTC	CASSQRRYNEQFF
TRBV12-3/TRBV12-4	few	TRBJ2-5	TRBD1	TGTGCCAGCAGTGCCAGGGGGCGCCTCCAAGAGACCCAGTACTTC	CASSARGRLQETQYF
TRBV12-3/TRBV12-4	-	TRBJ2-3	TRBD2	TGTGCCAGCAGTTTACCGTCCGGGACTAGCGGGAGAACAGATACGCAGTATTTT	CASSLPSGTSGRTDTQYF
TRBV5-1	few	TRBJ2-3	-	TGCGCCAGCAGCTTAGGGGAGACGGGTACGCAGTATTTT	CASSLGETGTQYF
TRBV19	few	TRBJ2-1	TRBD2	TGTGCCAGTAGTATAGAACCCCGGCGGACTAGCGGGAGATTGGGTGAGCAGTTCTTC	CASSIEPRRTSGRLGEQFF